This passage covers 25 T cell receptor beta chains from one sample sequenced in a study of memory CD4+ T cells and cytomegalovirus serostatus. Produced via immunoSEQ multiplex PCR; TCRdb's table is partial and in-frame only. This table has around 40,000 clones, over 65% appearing once. The sort gate was single viable CD3+CD4+CD8-CD45RO+ cells for memory CD4+ T cells. The sequenced sample consisted of memory CD4+ T cells from blood. The receptors come from an adult in good health and CMV-seronegative.

The chain employs TRBV19 and TRBJ1-1, with a possible D match to TRBD1 (6 bases). The germline V gene encodes CDR1 LNHDA and CDR2 SQIVND (reference sequence). With 5 bases removed from V and 3 bases from J, the gap between germline ends came to 13 bases. This CDR3 comprises 14 residues. The CDR3 DNA is TGTGCCAGTAGTTCATTATCAGGGGACACTGAAGCTTTCTTT. This translates into CASSSLSGDTEAFF.

The chain carries TRBV7-2 and TRBJ1-2; D is undetermined. Trimming removed 6 bases at V and 2 bases at J, with 16 bases between. The CDR3 sequence is 15 residues long. In germline, CDR1 is SGHTA, CDR2 FQGNSA. CDR3 in DNA: TGTGCCAGCAGGCCCCCTGGGAAAGAGAACTATGGCTACACCTTC. Translated, it gives CASRPPGKENYGYTF. Full variable domain (rest looked up from reference TRBV7-2 and TRBJ1-2): GAGVSQSPSNKVTEKGKDVELRCDPISGHTALYWYRQSLGQGLEFLIYFQGNSAPDKSGLPSDRFSAERTGGSVSTLTIQRTQQEDSAVYLCASRPPGKENYGYTFGSGTRLTVV.

The chain carries TRBV19 and TRBJ1-2; TRBD1 matches 8 bases. Germline V gene lookup returns CDR1 LNHDA and CDR2 SQIVND (reference sequence). Trimming removed 8 bases from V and 0 bases from J; junction bases left unmatched: 5. CDR3 size: 14 residues. In DNA, the CDR3 is TGTGCCAGTCAGGGGGCTGGAGCTAACTATGGCTACACCTTC. Its protein product is CASQGAGANYGYTF.

The V and J genes are TRBV7-2 and TRBJ2-7; 12 bases match TRBD2. The V segment lost 2 bases and the J segment 2 bases; nucleotides outside the gene matches: 1. Germline V gives CDR1 SGHTA, CDR2 FQGNSA. The CDR3 has 15 residues. The DNA of the CDR3 is TGTGCCAGCAGCTTAACTAGCGGGGGGACCTACGAGCAGTACTTC. Protein product: CASSLTSGGTYEQYF.

The rearrangement joins TRBV6-5 to TRBJ2-5, with D tentatively TRBD2 (5 bases). V was cut by 0 bases and J by 2 bases, with 10 bases left in between. CDR3 length: 15 amino acids. Germline V gene sequence: CDR1 MNHEY, CDR2 SVGAGI. In nucleotides, the CDR3 is TGTGCCAGCAGTTACTCGAGGGTGAATCAAGAGACCCAGTACTTC. Amino acids: CASSYSRVNQETQYF.

This sequence joins TRBV4-1 and TRBJ2-1; TRBD1 is a possible D gene (6 bases). The germline CDR1 and CDR2 sequences are MGHRA and YSYEKL. This CDR3 comprises 18 residues. V was cut by 3 bases and J by 2 bases, with 20 bases left in between. The CDR3 nucleotides read TGCGCCAGCAGCCATCGGAGCCTTGGTCAGGGGCCCTACAATGAGCAGTTCTTC. Translated: CASSHRSLGQGPYNEQFF.

This clone was counted a few times. The V and J genes are TRBV6-5 and TRBJ1-1, with 7 nucleotides matching TRBD1. The CDR3 is 15 amino acids. The trim removed 5 bases at V and 4 bases at J, leaving 10 bases unmatched. Germline-derived CDR1 and CDR2 are MNHEY and SVGAGI. The CDR3 nucleotides read TGTGCCAGCAGTCTAACGACAGGGAGGTTCACTGAAGCTTTCTTT. Its translation: CASSLTTGRFTEAFF.

The chain recombines TRBV6-7 with TRBJ1-5; 7 bases match TRBD1. Being an ORF, TRBV6-7 has a function that is uncertain. This CDR3 comprises 13 residues. After removal of 9 bases from V and 5 bases from J, the junction contained 7 bases not matched to a gene. The CDR3 region has the DNA TGTGCCAGGGTAACAGGGGAGGATCAGCCCCAGCATTTT. Protein: CARVTGEDQPQHF.

This sequence joins TRBV5-1 and TRBJ2-7, with TRBD1 identical over 10 bases. The ends lost 5 bases at V and 3 bases at J; junction bases unmatched: 5. CDR1 and CDR2 (germline): SGHRS, YFSETQ. The CDR3 loop spans 14 amino acids. CDR3 in DNA: TGCGCCAGCAGGGTCGGGACAGGGGTCTACGAGCAGTACTTC. This encodes CASRVGTGVYEQYF.

V and J are TRBV10-3 and TRBJ1-2; D is perhaps TRBD1 (5 bases). CDR3 length: 13 amino acids. Germline-derived CDR1 and CDR2 are ENHRY and SYGVKD. V lost 2 bases to trimming and J lost 6 bases, with 10 bases between them. CDR3 sequence: CAISEAAGHGYTF. The CDR3 region has the DNA TGTGCCATCAGTGAGGCGGCAGGGCATGGCTACACCTTC.

The V and J genes are TRBV9 and TRBJ2-2, with 10 bases aligning to TRBD1. Losses at the gene ends were 3 bases for V and 6 bases for J; bases not matched to a gene: 8. The length of the CDR3 is 16 residues. Germline CDR1 and CDR2: SGDLS and YYNGEE. CDR3 in DNA: TGTGCCAGCAGCGCTCCGGGACAGGGGAAGTCCGGGGAGCTGTTTTTT. Encoded protein: CASSAPGQGKSGELFF.

The chain uses TRBV5-1 and TRBJ1-6; 7 bases are a match to TRBD1. J gave up 6 bases and V 1 base, and 1 base lay outside the gene matches. The germline CDR1 and CDR2 sequences are SGHRS and YFSETQ. The CDR3 extends over 14 amino acids. CDR3 protein: CASSLWDSNSPLHF. Written as DNA, the CDR3 is TGCGCCAGCAGCTTGTGGGACAGTAATTCACCCCTCCACTTT.

This clone was seen once. V gene TRBV5-6 combines with J gene TRBJ2-1, with 10 positions matching TRBD2. The CDR3 runs to 17 residues. The germline V gene has CDR1 SGHDT and CDR2 YYEEEE. V shed 1 base, J shed 0 bases, and the junction held 4 bases outside the gene matches. The CDR3 region has the DNA TGTGCCAGCAGCTTGCTGGCTAGCGGGGGCTCCTACAATGAGCAGTTCTTC. Protein: CASSLLASGGSYNEQFF.

The chain has TRBV7-9 and TRBJ1-4, with 8 bases fitting TRBD1. Trimming cost V 4 bases and J 8 bases; bases outside gene matches: 6. The CDR3 extends over 14 amino acids. Germline-derived CDR1 and CDR2 are SEHNR and FQNEAQ (reference sequence). The CDR3: CASSYGQGGEKLFF. CDR3 nucleotide sequence: TGTGCCAGCAGCTACGGACAGGGCGGCGAAAAACTGTTTTTT.

The J gene is TRBJ1-3, the V gene TRBV27, with D possibly matching TRBD1 (5 bases). CDR1 and CDR2 (germline): MNHEY, SMNVEV (reference sequence). V shed 6 bases and J shed 0 bases, with 6 bases lying between them. The CDR3 covers 13 residues. The CDR3 DNA is TGTGCCAGCAGGGGGCACTCTGGAAACACCATATATTTT. Translated: CASRGHSGNTIYF.

The genes are TRBV6-5 and TRBJ1-1, with D uncertain. Trimming pared 2 bases from V and 8 bases from J, leaving 18 bases between. Per germline, CDR1 MNHEY and CDR2 SVGAGI. This CDR3 region has 15 residues. CDR3 DNA sequence: TGTGCCAGCAGTTACGAAGTGGCGTCGGGCGGCGAAGCTTTCTTT. Protein product: CASSYEVASGGEAFF.

This sequence joins TRBV6-5 and TRBJ1-5, with D tentatively TRBD1 (5 bases). Trimming removed 2 bases from V and 11 bases from J, with 16 bases in between. This CDR3 is built from 14 residues. CDR1 MNHEY and CDR2 SVGAGI come from the germline V gene. CDR3 nucleotides: TGTGCCAGCAGTTACGGGGCGGGAGAGTTGGCCCAGCATTTT. This codes for CASSYGAGELAQHF.

This chain links TRBV5-5 with TRBJ2-2; TRBD1 matches 10 bases. V was clipped by 5 bases and J by 0 bases; unmatched bases: 4. Germline V lookup: CDR1 SGHKS, CDR2 YYEKEE (reference sequence). The CDR3 extends over 16 amino acids. CDR3 region: CASRSDRGPNTGELFF. DNA of the CDR3: TGTGCCAGCAGGTCCGACAGGGGGCCGAACACCGGGGAGCTGTTTTTT.

The chain couples TRBV9 to TRBJ2-1; 13 nucleotides match TRBD2. Germline-derived CDR1 and CDR2 are SGDLS and YYNGEE. The CDR3 runs to 16 residues. With 0 bases clipped from V and 10 bases from J, the junction kept 7 bases outside the gene matches. The DNA of the CDR3 is TGTGCCAGCAGCGTAGCCCAACTAGCGGGGGGGCAGGAGCAGTTCTTC. It yields the protein CASSVAQLAGGQEQFF.

The CDR3 region is CASSLAATDTQYF. The DNA for the CDR3 is TGTGCCAGCAGCTTGGCAGCTACAGATACGCAGTATTTT. The chain employs TRBV7-3 and TRBJ2-3, with unresolved D. This CDR3 is built from 13 residues. The germline V gene has CDR1 SGHTA and CDR2 FQGTGA. V lost 3 bases, J lost 3 bases, and 7 bases lay in between. The entire variable domain, with the rest obtained from reference TRBV7-3 and TRBJ2-3, is as follows: GAGVSQTPSNKVTEKGKYVELRCDPISGHTALYWYRQSLGQGPEFLIYFQGTGAADDSGLPNDRFFAVRPEGSVSTLKIQRTERGDSAVYLCASSLAATDTQYFGPGTRLTVL.

The CDR3 coding sequence is TGTGCCAGCAGCTCAGGGATATCTAATGAAAAACTGTTTTTT. Translation gives CASSSGISNEKLFF. The chain carries TRBV7-2 and TRBJ1-4; the D gene is possibly TRBD1 (5 bases). The CDR3 length is 14 residues. V lost 4 bases, J lost 3 bases, and 9 bases lay in between. The V gene's germline CDR1 is SGHTA and CDR2 FQGNSA.

The chain is built from TRBV7-2 and TRBJ1-2; no definite D call. The germline V gene encodes CDR1 SGHTA and CDR2 FQGNSA. Trimming took off 1 base at V and 8 bases at J, with 11 bases between the two ends. This CDR3 region has 13 residues. The CDR3 region is CASSLEAVGGYTF. Here the CDR3 DNA reads TGTGCCAGCAGCTTAGAGGCAGTGGGAGGCTACACCTTC.

This chain joins TRBV2 and TRBJ1-2, with a weak D call TRBD1 (5 bases). The CDR3 length is 13 residues. V was clipped by 6 bases and J by 4 bases, with 12 bases between them. Germline CDR1 is SNHLY and CDR2 is FYNNEI. CDR3 amino acids: CASRPWGVYGYTF. CDR3 DNA: TGTGCCAGCAGGCCTTGGGGGGTCTATGGCTACACCTTC.

This clone was picked up one time. CDR3 residues: CASTPDPGNYGYTF. In DNA, the CDR3 is TGTGCCAGCACCCCGGACCCGGGAAACTATGGCTACACCTTC. The chain employs TRBV5-6 and TRBJ1-2; D ambiguous. The V gene's germline CDR1 is SGHDT and CDR2 YYEEEE. The CDR3 loop spans 14 amino acids. V was shortened by 6 bases and J by 2 bases, with 14 bases between the two germline ends.

The chain uses TRBV25-1 and TRBJ2-5; 8 bases line up with TRBD1. V shed 4 bases and J 3 bases; nucleotides not matched to a gene: 7. From germline, CDR1 is MGHDK and CDR2 SYGVNS. This CDR3 region has 15 residues. CDR3 bases: TGTGCCAGCAGTGGGAGACAGGGGAGTAAAGAGACCCAGTACTTC. As protein: CASSGRQGSKETQYF.